The TCR beta chain described here comes from a study of T cell clonality in common variable immunodeficiency (dated by TCRdb to between 2014 and 2016). This clone has at least ten counts. Its antigen remains unidentified. The read comes to an end 3 residues before the CDR3 does, leaving the germline J gene to fill in the end. Broader findings and caveats from the paper: It was noted by the authors that sequencing of the repertoires of T cell subpopulations would be needed to clarify the cause of the increased clonality in CVID. CVID subjects shared fewer TCRbeta clones with each other than healthy controls did (p < 0.0001). Compared with healthy controls, CVID subjects showed increased TCRbeta clonality (t-test p = 0.018), a feature most characteristic of about a third of subjects. Even though DNA input was the same, control samples had an average of about 81,820 unique sequences each, compared with approximately 30,000 in CVID samples. CVID TCRbeta sequences reportedly showed fewer deletions and N-nucleotide insertions and lacked highly modified clones with 13 or more V deletions. Patient heterogeneity within the CVID cohort put limits on correlating repertoire features with clinical complications.

Reading from cysteine to phenylalanine, the CDR3 counts 15 amino acids. The 36 bases shown cover part of the CDR3, and their frame starts at base 1. According to the germline V gene, CDR1 reads KGHSH and CDR2 reads LQKENI. V sheds 6 bases and J sheds 1 base, leaving 15 bases between their ends. CVID was diagnosed by standard criteria: serum IgG, IgA and/or IgM reduced below normal range, plus specific antibody deficiency. There were 40 to 45 subjects in the CVID group (29 male and roughly 15 female), ranging in age from about 8 to 64 years, with a mean age of around 39. Most CVID patients and most healthy controls were of Caucasian heritage. Replacement immunoglobulin therapy had been administered to all CVID subjects for at least one year at the time of study participation. At blood collection, none of the CVID subjects was ill or on immunomodulatory or immunosuppressive medication. Heparinized peripheral whole blood samples of about 5 to 8 ml were collected from each donor. Genomic DNA from adults with common variable immune deficiency (CVID) and from healthy adult controls was used for sequencing of TCRbeta CDR3 repertoires. To isolate peripheral blood mononuclear cells, diluted blood was subjected to density centrifugation over Hypaque 1077 or Ficoll-Paque. Genomic DNA was extracted from unsorted mononuclear cells by Qiagen column purification or by a centrifugation-based method.

Equivalent amounts of genomic DNA from CVID and control samples were used as sequencing input. For every sample, a 60 bp segment covering the rearranged TCRbeta CDR3 region was amplified and then sequenced. The immunoSEQ assay, a bias-corrected multiplex PCR combined with high-throughput sequencing, was used for TCRbeta amplification. For the original study's pipeline: Each unique nucleotide sequence was treated as a clone and annotated with V, D and J genes, copy number and frequency. Sequences were labeled productive if in frame, and non-productive if out of frame or containing stop codons. As previously described, Shannon's entropy was used to calculate clonality. The predicted amino acid sequences of productive clones were used to derive mean CDR3 Kyte-Doolittle hydropathy. Hierarchical clustering of scaled V gene usage was performed with the R hclust function using Manhattan distance and complete linkage. Clone sharing by CDR3 amino acid sequence was assessed by resampling 12 repertoires per group over 100 rounds. The repertoires were searched for about 70 published EBV-specific TCRbeta sequences and 245 published CMV-specific TCRbeta sequences. A couple of CVID samples yielding fewer than 10,000 sequences were excluded from analysis, leaving 42 CVID repertoires. In TCRdb, the immuneACCESS table is reduced to in-frame sequences with V and J assigned. These tables do not hold every clone; where another copy was compared, an unresolved V gene accounts for under half, and the others remain unexplained. V, J and clone size are those of that table, while D and trimming were read from the DNA. For this sample the table reports approximately 35,000 clones, with no clone seen just once. 6.5% to 7.5% of the sample rests with the top ten.

The V and J genes are TRBV18 and TRBJ2-5, with the D segment identity uncertain. The TCR sequence derives from a human donor with common variable immunodeficiency. Sequenced input: peripheral blood mononuclear cells. The sequenced CDR3 bases are TGTGCCAGCTCCCCCCGTCAGTCCAGCCAAGAGACC. Translated, it gives CASSPRQSSQET. The entire CDR3 protein is CASSPRQSSQETQYF.